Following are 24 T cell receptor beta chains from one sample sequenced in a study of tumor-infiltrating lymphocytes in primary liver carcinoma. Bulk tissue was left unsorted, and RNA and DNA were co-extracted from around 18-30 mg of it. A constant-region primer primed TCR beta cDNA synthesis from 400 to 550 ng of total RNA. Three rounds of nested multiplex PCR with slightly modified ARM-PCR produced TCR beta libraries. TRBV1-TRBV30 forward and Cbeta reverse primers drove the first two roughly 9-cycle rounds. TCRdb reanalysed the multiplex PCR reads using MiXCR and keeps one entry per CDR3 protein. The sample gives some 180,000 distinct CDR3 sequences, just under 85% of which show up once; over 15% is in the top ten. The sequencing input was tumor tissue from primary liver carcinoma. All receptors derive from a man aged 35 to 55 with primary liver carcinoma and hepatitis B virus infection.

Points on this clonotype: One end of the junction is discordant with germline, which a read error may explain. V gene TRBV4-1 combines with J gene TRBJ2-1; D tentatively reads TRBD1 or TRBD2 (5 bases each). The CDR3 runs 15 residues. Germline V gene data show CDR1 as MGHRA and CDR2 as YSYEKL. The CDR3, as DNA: TGCGCCAGCAGCCAAGCCGGGGCTGCGTACAATGAGCAATTTTTC. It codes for CASSQAGAAYNEQFF.

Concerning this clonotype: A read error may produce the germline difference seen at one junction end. CDR3 coding DNA: TGCGCCAGCAGCTTGGACAGGGCTGGGCCCAACGTCGTGACTTTC. Translating it yields CASSLDRAGPNVVTF. The rearrangement uses TRBV11-2 and TRBJ2-6; TRBD1 matches at 8 bases. The CDR3 covers 15 residues. Germline lookup yields CDR1 SGHAT and CDR2 FQNNGV. The complete variable domain, with remaining parts taken from reference TRBV11-2 and TRBJ2-6, reads EAGVAQSPRYKIIEKRQSVAFWCNPISGHATLYWYQQILGQGPKLLIQFQNNGVVDDSQLPKDRFSAERLKGVDSTLKIQPAKLEDSAVYLCASSLDRAGPNVVTFGAGSRLTVL.

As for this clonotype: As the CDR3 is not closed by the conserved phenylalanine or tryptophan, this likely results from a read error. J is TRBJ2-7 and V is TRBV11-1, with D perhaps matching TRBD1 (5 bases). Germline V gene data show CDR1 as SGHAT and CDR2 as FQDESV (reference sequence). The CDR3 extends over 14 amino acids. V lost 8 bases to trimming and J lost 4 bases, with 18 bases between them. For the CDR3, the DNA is TGTGCCAGCGGCCCTGGAGAAGGGGATTACGAGCAGTACATC. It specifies CASGPGEGDYEQYI.

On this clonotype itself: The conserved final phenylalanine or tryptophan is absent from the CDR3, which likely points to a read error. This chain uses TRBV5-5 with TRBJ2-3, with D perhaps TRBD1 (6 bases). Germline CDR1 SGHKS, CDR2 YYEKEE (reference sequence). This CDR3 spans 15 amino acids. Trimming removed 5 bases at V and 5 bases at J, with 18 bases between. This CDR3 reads CASRFHGLRGDTQYS. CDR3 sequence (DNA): TGTGCCAGCAGGTTTCACGGACTCAGGGGAGATACGCAGTATTCT.

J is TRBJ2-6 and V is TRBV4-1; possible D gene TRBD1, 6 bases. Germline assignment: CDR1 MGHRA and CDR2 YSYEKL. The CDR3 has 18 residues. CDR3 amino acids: CASSQPEQGVGGANVLTF. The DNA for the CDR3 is TGCGCTAGTAGCCAACCGGAACAGGGTGTCGGAGGGGCCAACGTCCTGACTTTC.

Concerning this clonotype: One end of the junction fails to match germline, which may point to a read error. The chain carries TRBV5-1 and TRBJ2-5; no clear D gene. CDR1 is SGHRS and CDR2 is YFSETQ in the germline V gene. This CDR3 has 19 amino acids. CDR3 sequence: CASSLRGSWAAFFQETQYF. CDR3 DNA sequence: TGCGCCAGCAGCTTGCGAGGTAGCTGGGCTGCCTTCTTCCAAGAGACCCAGTATTTC. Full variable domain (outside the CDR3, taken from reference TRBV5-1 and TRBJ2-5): KAGVTQTPRYLIKTRGQQVTLSCSPISGHRSVSWYQQTPGQGLQFLFEYFSETQRNKGNFPGRFSGRQFSNSRSEMNVSTLELGDSALYLCASSLRGSWAAFFQETQYFGPGTRLLVL.

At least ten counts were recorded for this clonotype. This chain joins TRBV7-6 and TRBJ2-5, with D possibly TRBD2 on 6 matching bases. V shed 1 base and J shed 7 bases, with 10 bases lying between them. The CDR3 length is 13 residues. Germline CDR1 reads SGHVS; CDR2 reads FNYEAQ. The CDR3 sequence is CASSLGTMGTQYF. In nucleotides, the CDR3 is TGTGCCAGCAGCTTAGGGACTATGGGGACCCAGTACTTC. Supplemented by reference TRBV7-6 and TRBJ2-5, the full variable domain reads GAGVSQSPRYKVTKRGQDVALRCDPISGHVSLYWYRQALGQGPEFLTYFNYEAQQDKSGLPNDRFSAERPEGSISTLTIQRTEQRDSAMYRCASSLGTMGTQYFGPGTRLLVL.

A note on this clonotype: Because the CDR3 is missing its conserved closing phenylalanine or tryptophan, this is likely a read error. CDR3 region: CASSLNSETQYL. The CDR3 DNA reads TGTGCCAGTAGTCTAAACTCAGAGACCCAGTACTTA. The rearrangement joins TRBV25-1 to TRBJ2-5; no clear D. Trimming removed 9 bases at V and 4 bases at J, with 12 bases between. The CDR3 covers 12 residues. Germline CDR1 is MGHDK and CDR2 is SYGVNS.

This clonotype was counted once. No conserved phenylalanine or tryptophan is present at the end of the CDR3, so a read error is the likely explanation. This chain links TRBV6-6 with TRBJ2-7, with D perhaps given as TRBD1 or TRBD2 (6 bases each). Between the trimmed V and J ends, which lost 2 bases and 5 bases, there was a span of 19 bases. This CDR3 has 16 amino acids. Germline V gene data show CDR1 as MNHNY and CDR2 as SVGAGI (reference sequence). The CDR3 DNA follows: TGTGCCAGCAGTTACGGGTTGGGGGGCCTAGGTGACGAGCAGTACATC. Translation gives CASSYGLGGLGDEQYI.

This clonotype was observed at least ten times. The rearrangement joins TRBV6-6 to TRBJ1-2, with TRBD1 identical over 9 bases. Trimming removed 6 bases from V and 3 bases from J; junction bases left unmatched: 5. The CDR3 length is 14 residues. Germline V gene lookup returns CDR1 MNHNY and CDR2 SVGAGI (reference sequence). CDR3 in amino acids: CASRGTGWDYGYTF. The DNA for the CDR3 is TGTGCCAGCAGGGGGACAGGGTGGGACTATGGCTACACCTTC.

Here the CDR3 reads CASSPGTRADTQYF. The CDR3 DNA follows: TGTGCCAGTAGTCCCGGGACTAGAGCAGATACGCAGTATTTT. The chain couples TRBV12-3 or TRBV12-4 to TRBJ2-3, with 8 positions matching TRBD2. After removal of 9 bases from V and 4 bases from J, the junction contained 9 bases not matched to a gene. This CDR3 is 14 amino acids long.

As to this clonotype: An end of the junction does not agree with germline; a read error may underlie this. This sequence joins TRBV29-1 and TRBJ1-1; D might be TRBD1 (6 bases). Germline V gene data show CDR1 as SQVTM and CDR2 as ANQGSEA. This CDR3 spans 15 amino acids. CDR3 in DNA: TGCAGCGTTGCAGGGGACTGGGGGACGAACACTGAAACTTTCTTT. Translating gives CSVAGDWGTNTETFF.

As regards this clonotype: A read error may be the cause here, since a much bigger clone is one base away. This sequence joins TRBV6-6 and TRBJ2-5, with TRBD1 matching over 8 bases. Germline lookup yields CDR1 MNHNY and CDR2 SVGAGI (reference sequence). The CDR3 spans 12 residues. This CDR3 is CASTQGAKTQDF. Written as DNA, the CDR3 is TGTGCCAGCACCCAGGGGGCGAAGACCCAGGACTTC.

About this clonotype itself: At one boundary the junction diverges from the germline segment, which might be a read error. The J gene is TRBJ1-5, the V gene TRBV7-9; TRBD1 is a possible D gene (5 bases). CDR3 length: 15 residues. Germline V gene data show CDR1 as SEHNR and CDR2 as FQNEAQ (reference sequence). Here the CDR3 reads CVSSPQGGSNQPQHF. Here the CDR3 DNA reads TGTGTCAGCAGCCCCCAGGGAGGAAGCAATCAGCCCCAGCATTTT.

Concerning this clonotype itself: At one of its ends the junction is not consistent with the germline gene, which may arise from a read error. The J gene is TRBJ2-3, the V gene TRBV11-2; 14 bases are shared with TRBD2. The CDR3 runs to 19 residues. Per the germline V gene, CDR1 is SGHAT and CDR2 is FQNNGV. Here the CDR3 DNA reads TGTGCCATCAGCTTAGTCAGACTAGCGGGAGGGCAGATCGCAGATATGCAGTATTTT. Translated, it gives CAISLVRLAGGQIADMQYF.

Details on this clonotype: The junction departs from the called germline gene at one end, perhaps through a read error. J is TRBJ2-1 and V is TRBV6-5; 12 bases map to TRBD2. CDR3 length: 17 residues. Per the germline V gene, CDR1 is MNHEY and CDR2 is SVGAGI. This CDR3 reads CACSKSSGRGGYNEQFF. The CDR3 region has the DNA TGTGCCTGCAGTAAATCTAGCGGGAGGGGGGGCTACAATGAGCAGTTCTTC.

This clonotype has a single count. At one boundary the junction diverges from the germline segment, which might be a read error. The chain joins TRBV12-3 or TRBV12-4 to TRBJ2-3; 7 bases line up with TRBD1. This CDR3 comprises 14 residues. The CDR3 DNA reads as TGTGCCATCAGTTTCACAGGGGTTGGGGATACGCAGTATTTT. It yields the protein CAISFTGVGDTQYF.

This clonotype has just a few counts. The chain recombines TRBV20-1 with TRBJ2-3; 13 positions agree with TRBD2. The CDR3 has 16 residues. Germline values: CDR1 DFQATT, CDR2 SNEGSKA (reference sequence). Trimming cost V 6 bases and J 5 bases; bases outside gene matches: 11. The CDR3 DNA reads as TGCAGTGCCAACCTGGGACTAGCGGGATTTGGAGATACGCAGTATTTT. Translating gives CSANLGLAGFGDTQYF.

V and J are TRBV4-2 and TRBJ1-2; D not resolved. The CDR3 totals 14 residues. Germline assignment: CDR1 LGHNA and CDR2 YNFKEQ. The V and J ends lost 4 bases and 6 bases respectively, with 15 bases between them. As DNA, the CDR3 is TGTGCCAGCAGCCCCTTAGAAGGGAATAATGGCTACACCTTC. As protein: CASSPLEGNNGYTF.

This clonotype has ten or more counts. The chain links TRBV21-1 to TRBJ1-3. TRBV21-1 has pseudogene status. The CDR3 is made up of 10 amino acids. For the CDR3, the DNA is TGTGCCAGTCGGGGACACACCATATATTTT. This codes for CASRGHTIYF.

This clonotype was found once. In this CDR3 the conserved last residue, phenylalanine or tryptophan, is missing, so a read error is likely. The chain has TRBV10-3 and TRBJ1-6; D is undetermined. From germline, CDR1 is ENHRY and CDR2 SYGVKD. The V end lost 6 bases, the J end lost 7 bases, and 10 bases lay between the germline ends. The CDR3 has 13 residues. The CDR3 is CAIRDSLNSPLHC. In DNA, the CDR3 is TGTGCCATCAGGGATTCCCTAAATTCACCCCTCCACTGT.

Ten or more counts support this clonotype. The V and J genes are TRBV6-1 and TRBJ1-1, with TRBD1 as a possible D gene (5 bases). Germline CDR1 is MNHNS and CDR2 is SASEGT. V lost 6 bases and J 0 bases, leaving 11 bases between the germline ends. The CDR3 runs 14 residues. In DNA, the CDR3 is TGTGCCAGCAGGGGACGGTCTATGAACACTGAAGCTTTCTTT. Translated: CASRGRSMNTEAFF.

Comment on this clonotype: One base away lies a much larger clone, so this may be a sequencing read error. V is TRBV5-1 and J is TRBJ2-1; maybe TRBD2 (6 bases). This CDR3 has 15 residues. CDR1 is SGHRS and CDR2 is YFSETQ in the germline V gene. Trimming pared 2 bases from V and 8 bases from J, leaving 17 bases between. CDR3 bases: TGCGCCAGCAGCTTTTTAGGCGGGAAGGCCGATGAGCAGTTCTTC. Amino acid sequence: CASSFLGGKADEQFF.

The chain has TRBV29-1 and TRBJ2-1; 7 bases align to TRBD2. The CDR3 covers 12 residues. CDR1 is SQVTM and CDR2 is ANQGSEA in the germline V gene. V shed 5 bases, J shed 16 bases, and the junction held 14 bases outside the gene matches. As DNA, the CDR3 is TGCAGCGTTTCTCACCCGACTGGGACTATCTTCTTC. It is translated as CSVSHPTGTIFF.